The source of this T cell receptor (beta chain) is a study of graft-versus-host responses after intestinal transplantation. Across the study: Induction using anti-thymocyte globulin, followed by tacrolimus and steroids for approximately 3 years, was given to all recipients.

Findings and limits, study-wide: GvH clones occurred in recipient marrow; some first appeared in ileum or blood.

Profiling relied on immunoSEQ multiplex PCR, and the TCRdb table lists in-frame clones only, not all of them. The table has 78,000 or so clones, roughly 91% seen once. Trimming pared 0 bases from V and 5 bases from J, leaving 5 bases between. This CDR3 is 12 amino acids long. Germline V gene lookup returns CDR1 SGDLS and CDR2 YYNGEE. Turning to this clone: Its antigen is as yet unknown.

The TCR comes from a human donor who was the organ donor for an intestinal transplant. The sequencing here drew on unstimulated CD8+ T cells sorted from spleen or lymph node cells, taken before transplant. This chain joins TRBV9 and TRBJ2-5, with D unresolved. The CDR3 DNA reads as TGTGCCAGCAGCGTAGATTTGGAGACCCAGTACTTC. As protein: CASSVDLETQYF.